The 13 T cell receptor beta chains given below trace back to one sample, sequenced in a study of T cell repertoires in cytomegalovirus infection. TCRdb itself ran the reads through MiXCR, one entry per CDR3 protein. Counted here are hundreds of thousands of distinct CDR3 sequences, roughly 17% occurring once; the ten biggest clones make up 12%. Input material: PBMCs. The receptors stem from a human donor in good health (CMV status not recorded). Some clones in this sample may be carry-over from other donors' samples.

The rearrangement links TRBV6-6 to TRBJ1-5; D is unclear. CDR3 length: 13 residues. Germline V gives CDR1 MNHNY, CDR2 SVGAGI (reference sequence). Trimming took 6 bases from V and 5 from J, leaving 11 bases between them. CDR3 DNA sequence: TGTGCCAGCAGGGCGGGGTTGGATCAGCCCCAGCATTTT. Its translation is CASRAGLDQPQHF.

This clonotype was observed a handful of times. J is TRBJ2-7 and V is TRBV20-1, with 7 bases that match TRBD1. J was trimmed by 1 base and V by 1 base; bases with no gene match: 10. Germline V gene sequence: CDR1 DFQATT, CDR2 SNEGSKA (reference sequence). This CDR3 contains 16 residues. In DNA form, the CDR3 reads TGCAGTGCTAGAGCTTCCCAAGGGGGCCCTTCCTACGAGCAGTACTTC. Translating it yields CSARASQGGPSYEQYF.

There are many counts of this clonotype. The chain carries TRBV5-6 and TRBJ2-7; no firm D call. CDR1 is SGHDT and CDR2 is YYEEEE in the germline V gene. Trimming stripped 0 bases from V and 0 bases from J, with 13 bases between. This CDR3 has 16 amino acids. Written as DNA, the CDR3 is TGTGCCAGCAGCTTGGAAGGCAGCTATAGCTCCTACGAGCAGTACTTC. Translation: CASSLEGSYSSYEQYF.

V is TRBV12-3 or TRBV12-4 and J is TRBJ1-2; D remains unclear. The CDR3 runs 14 residues. V lost 3 bases and J lost 2, with 10 bases in between. CDR3 loop: CASSFVNWNYGYTF. The CDR3 DNA reads TGTGCCAGCAGTTTCGTTAACTGGAACTATGGCTACACCTTC.

V gene TRBV4-3 combines with J gene TRBJ1-2; possible D gene TRBD1, 5 bases. This CDR3 comprises 16 residues. Trimming stripped 0 bases from V and 2 bases from J, with 13 bases between. Germline V CDR1 and CDR2: LGHNA, YSLEER. Here the CDR3 DNA reads TGCGCCAGCAGCCAAGATCTGGAGAGGGGCAACTATGGCTACACCTTC. Its translation is CASSQDLERGNYGYTF.

This clonotype has a handful of counts. The rearrangement joins TRBV7-8 to TRBJ2-7; 7 bases are shared with TRBD2. The CDR3 length is 17 residues. The germline V gene has CDR1 SGHVS and CDR2 FQNEAQ. V was clipped by 1 base and J by 0 bases; unmatched bases: 9. DNA of the CDR3: TGTGCCAGCAGCTTAGGGTTTGCGGGGGACTCCTCCTACGAGCAGTACTTC. It encodes CASSLGFAGDSSYEQYF.

This clonotype has just a few counts. This chain links TRBV4-2 with TRBJ2-2, with TRBD1 identical over 9 bases. Germline CDR1 reads LGHNA; CDR2 reads YNFKEQ. The CDR3 sequence is 15 residues long. Trimming took 1 base from V and 9 from J; bases not matched to a gene: 6. CDR3 in DNA: TGTGCCAGCAGCCAAGGGACACAGGGGGCAAGGGAGCTGTTTTTT. Protein: CASSQGTQGARELFF.

This clonotype has a count of ten or more. The chain has TRBV7-2 and TRBJ2-7; 13 bases agree with TRBD2. Germline-derived CDR1 and CDR2 are SGHTA and FQGNSA. V gave up 5 bases and J gave up 0 bases; unmatched junction bases: 4. This CDR3 has 16 residues. CDR3: CASSQGLAGYSYEQYF. DNA of the CDR3: TGTGCCAGCAGCCAGGGACTAGCGGGGTACTCCTACGAGCAGTACTTC.

This clonotype was counted between two and nine times. This sequence joins TRBV2 and TRBJ2-1; D call uncertain. The germline V gene encodes CDR1 SNHLY and CDR2 FYNNEI. The CDR3 runs to 12 residues. Trimming left V 5 bases short and J 8 bases short, with 10 bases between. CDR3: CASSSGEDEQFF. The CDR3 region has the DNA TGTGCCAGCAGTTCTGGCGAGGATGAGCAGTTCTTC. The whole variable domain, filled in from reference TRBV2 and TRBJ2-1, reads EPEVTQTPSHQVTQMGQEVILRCVPISNHLYFYWYRQILGQKVEFLVSFYNNEISEKSEIFDDQFSVERPDGSNFTLKIRSTKLEDSAMYFCASSSGEDEQFFGPGTRLTVL.

This clonotype was counted between two and nine times. The V and J genes are TRBV29-1 and TRBJ2-6; the D gene could be TRBD1 or TRBD2 (5 bases each). This CDR3 comprises 16 residues. CDR1 SQVTM and CDR2 ANQGSEA come from the germline V gene. Between the trimmed V and J ends, which lost 4 bases and 0 bases, there was a span of 13 bases. CDR3 amino acids: CSVVDGTPSGANVLTF. Here the CDR3 DNA reads TGCAGCGTTGTAGATGGGACCCCCTCTGGGGCCAACGTCCTGACTTTC.

This clonotype was observed a few times. V usage is TRBV18 and J usage is TRBJ2-7, with D possibly TRBD1 on 7 matching bases. The CDR3 length is 15 residues. V lost 3 bases and J lost 4, with 16 bases in between. Germline CDR1 is KGHSH and CDR2 is LQKENI. As DNA, the CDR3 is TGTGCCAGCTCACCGACGCAGGGGGGTCGATACGAGCAGTACTTC. Its protein is CASSPTQGGRYEQYF. The full variable domain, with the rest looked up from reference TRBV18 and TRBJ2-7, is NAGVMQNPRHLVRRRGQEARLRCSPMKGHSHVYWYRQLPEEGLKFMVYLQKENIIDESGMPKERFSAEFPKEGPSILRIQQVVRGDSAAYFCASSPTQGGRYEQYFGPGTRLTVT.

In regard to this clonotype: A much larger clone lies one base from this, so it may be a read error. This chain uses TRBV28 with TRBJ2-1; weak D call: TRBD2 (5 bases). Looked up from germline, CDR1 is MDHEN and CDR2 is SYDVKM. This CDR3 contains 16 residues. V lost 2 bases and J lost 6, with 17 bases in between. CDR3 sequence: CASSLITGFKGNEQFF. The CDR3 DNA sequence: TGTGCCAGCAGTTTAATTACGGGATTCAAGGGCAATGAGCAGTTCTTC.

The chain is built from TRBV27 and TRBJ2-2; D is unclear. Germline-derived CDR1 and CDR2 are MNHEY and SMNVEV (reference sequence). Trimming pared 2 bases from V and 6 bases from J, leaving 4 bases between. The CDR3 length is 12 residues. The CDR3 DNA follows: TGTGCCAGCAGTTTAAAAGCCGGGGAGCTGTTTTTT. Translated: CASSLKAGELFF.